The 14 T cell receptor beta chains below were found in one sample sequenced in a study of blood T cell repertoires in COVID-19. The data were produced by immunoSEQ multiplex PCR, yet TCRdb's version contains in-frame clones alone and is incomplete. Among roughly 39,000 clones, 87% were seen once, and the ten largest hold under 30%. The sample was peripheral blood. The receptor set was obtained from a man between 45 and 60 years old with active or convalescent COVID-19.

The genes are TRBV3-1 (or the pseudogene TRBV3-2) and TRBJ1-2; D is unresolved. CDR1 LGHDT and CDR2 YNNKEL come from the germline V gene (reference sequence). CDR3 length: 16 residues. V was clipped by 0 bases and J by 4 bases, with 15 bases between them. The CDR3 loop is CASSQDFVRKLYGYTF. CDR3 bases: TGTGCCAGCAGCCAAGATTTTGTCCGAAAGCTCTATGGCTACACCTTC.

This clone was seen more than once but under ten times. The V and J genes are TRBV7-8 and TRBJ2-5; 7 positions agree with TRBD1. The CDR3 has 15 residues. Losses at the gene ends were 5 bases for V and 4 bases for J; bases not matched to a gene: 10. Germline CDR1 is SGHVS and CDR2 is FQNEAQ. The CDR3 DNA sequence: TGTGCCAGCAGCGCGACAGGGAGTATGGCAGAGACCCAGTACTTC. This encodes CASSATGSMAETQYF.

The sample holds one count of this clone. This sequence joins TRBV2 and TRBJ1-5; D not certain. V was pared by 1 base and J by 5 bases, with 6 bases between. Germline-derived CDR1 and CDR2 are SNHLY and FYNNEI. The CDR3 is made up of 13 amino acids. The CDR3 coding sequence is TGTGCCAGCAGTGAAGACTTTTATCAGCCCCAGCATTTT. This translates into CASSEDFYQPQHF.

The chain couples TRBV3-1 (or the pseudogene TRBV3-2) to TRBJ1-1, with 7 bases fitting TRBD1. The CDR3 is 14 amino acids. The J segment lost 8 bases and the V segment lost 0 bases, leaving 6 bases of the junction unmatched. The germline gives CDR1 LGHDT, CDR2 YNNKEL (reference sequence). The CDR3 here is CASSQETGLREAFF. CDR3 DNA: TGTGCCAGCAGCCAAGAGACAGGGCTGAGGGAAGCTTTCTTT.

This clone has more than one count but fewer than ten. The rearrangement joins TRBV3-1 (or the pseudogene TRBV3-2) to TRBJ1-2; no reliable D call. The germline gives CDR1 LGHDT, CDR2 YNNKEL (reference sequence). Trimming took 5 bases from V and 7 from J, leaving 14 bases between them. The CDR3 runs 13 residues. Written as DNA, the CDR3 is TGTGCCAGCAGCTTCCGGGGAGAGTCTGGCTACACCTTC. This sequence encodes CASSFRGESGYTF.

V is TRBV28 and J is TRBJ1-5; D unclear. The CDR3 loop spans 15 amino acids. Germline lookup yields CDR1 MDHEN and CDR2 SYDVKM. V lost 6 bases and J 0 bases, leaving 12 bases between the germline ends. The CDR3 spells CASRSDLISNQPQHF. CDR3 nucleotides: TGTGCCAGCAGGTCAGACTTAATTAGCAATCAGCCCCAGCATTTT.

The chain carries TRBV6-4 and TRBJ1-4; D perhaps matches TRBD1 (5 bases). The germline V gene has CDR1 MRHNA and CDR2 SNTAGT. The CDR3 loop spans 12 amino acids. The ends were cut back, 3 bases at V and 11 bases at J, with 10 bases in the middle. In DNA, the CDR3 is TGTGCCAGCAGTGAAGACCCAGGGAAACTGTTTTTT. Translated, it gives CASSEDPGKLFF.

V and J are TRBV5-6 and TRBJ2-5; D is undetermined. Trimming pared 0 bases from V and 4 bases from J, leaving 4 bases between. Germline-derived CDR1 and CDR2 are SGHDT and YYEEEE. The CDR3 has 12 residues. The CDR3, as DNA: TGTGCCAGCAGCTTGGTCCGAGAGACCCAGTACTTC. Translated, it gives CASSLVRETQYF.

CDR3 DNA sequence: TGTGCCAGCAGCTTTACAGGACGGGGGAATGAAAAACTGTTTTTT. It is translated as CASSFTGRGNEKLFF. The chain employs TRBV5-6 and TRBJ1-4, with a weak D call TRBD1 (5 bases). This CDR3 spans 15 amino acids. CDR1 and CDR2 from the germline V gene are SGHDT and YYEEEE. Trimming took off 2 bases at V and 5 bases at J, with 13 bases between the two ends.

This clone has a single count. This chain links TRBV5-1 with TRBJ2-5; D is possibly TRBD1 (6 bases). Between the trimmed V and J ends, which lost 2 bases and 3 bases, there was a span of 14 bases. The CDR3 contains 15 residues. Germline V gene lookup returns CDR1 SGHRS and CDR2 YFSETQ. As DNA, the CDR3 is TGCGCCAGCAGCTTCAAAGGGGGAGCGGAAGAGACCCAGTACTTC. Translation gives CASSFKGGAEETQYF.

In its sample, this clone was seen once. The rearrangement joins TRBV27 to TRBJ2-2; 9 nucleotides line up with TRBD2. Looked up from germline, CDR1 is MNHEY and CDR2 is SMNVEV (reference sequence). This CDR3 spans 15 amino acids. The V segment lost 3 bases and the J segment 1 base; nucleotides outside the gene matches: 0. As DNA, the CDR3 is TGTGCCAGCAGTTTGCGGGGGGGGAACACCGGGGAGCTGTTTTTT. This codes for CASSLRGGNTGELFF.

The V and J genes are TRBV30 and TRBJ1-2; unclear D gene. The CDR3 consists of 12 residues. Germline CDR1 reads GTSNPN; CDR2 reads SVGIG (reference sequence). Trimming stripped 2 bases from V and 2 bases from J, with 6 bases between. DNA for the CDR3: TGTGCCTGGAGTTTACAGAACTATGGCTACACCTTC. As protein: CAWSLQNYGYTF.

The sample holds one count of this clone. The chain is built from TRBV28 and TRBJ1-2; D ambiguous. The CDR3 runs 15 residues. CDR1 is MDHEN, CDR2 SYDVKM, per germline. Trimming cost V 4 bases and J 2 bases, with 14 bases left between them. The CDR3 coding sequence is TGTGCCAGCAGTTCCGGCCCCCCGGGGAACTATGGCTACACCTTC. Translation gives CASSSGPPGNYGYTF.

The DNA for the CDR3 is TGTGCCAGTAGTACACAGGGGAGGAGTAACTATGGCTACACCTTC. Protein sequence: CASSTQGRSNYGYTF. This chain connects TRBV19 to TRBJ1-2; 7 nucleotides match TRBD1. The CDR3 totals 15 residues. Germline lookup yields CDR1 LNHDA and CDR2 SQIVND (reference sequence). V gave up 4 bases and J gave up 1 base; unmatched junction bases: 6.